The rows below give T cell receptor beta chains drawn from one sample of a study of cytomegalovirus exposure and HLA in healthy donors. Generated by immunoSEQ multiplex PCR, the TCRdb table keeps only in-frame clones and is missing some. The sample records around 150,000 clones, roughly 80% being singletons. The material sequenced was PBMCs. The receptors shown here come from a woman aged 25 to 45 in good health and CMV-seropositive. Both conserved end residues are part of each CDR3. A D gene is named only where the DNA matches it firmly. Only part of the rows carry a size: once, few, many, or a class if the clone is expanded.

CDR3 DNA,CDR3 protein,clone size,V gene,D gene,J gene
TGTGCCAGCAGCGGTGGTGCGGGGATTAACTATGGCTACACCTTC,CASSGGAGINYGYTF,-,TRBV9,-,TRBJ1-2
TGTGCCAGCAATCTCCGACTAGCGGGAGAGACCCAGTACTTC,CASNLRLAGETQYF,-,TRBV2,TRBD2,TRBJ2-5
TGTGCCAGCTCACCGGGACAGGGGATAGATACGCAGTATTTT,CASSPGQGIDTQYF,-,TRBV19,TRBD1,TRBJ2-3
TGTGCCAGCAGCGCGAGTCCGGGGATACACGAGCAGTACTTC,CASSASPGIHEQYF,-,TRBV7-6,-,TRBJ2-7
TGTGCCAGCAGCTTGGAACAGGGGGCAGGGGAGACCCAGTACTTC,CASSLEQGAGETQYF,few,TRBV5-6,TRBD1,TRBJ2-5
TGCGCCAGCAGCTCGGCTCTGGGGGCGGCCGGGGAGCTGTTTTTT,CASSSALGAAGELFF,-,TRBV5-1,-,TRBJ2-2
TGTGCCAGCAACTTAAAGCAGGCATACGAGCAGTACTTC,CASNLKQAYEQYF,-,TRBV7-8,-,TRBJ2-7
TGTGCCAGCAGCCCCGACAGGACCGAGCAGTACTTC,CASSPDRTEQYF,-,TRBV7-9,-,TRBJ2-7
TGCGCCAGCAGCTTGATGACAGCCGTCAACTATGGCTACACCTTC,CASSLMTAVNYGYTF,-,TRBV5-1,-,TRBJ1-2
TGTGCCAGCAGCCTCCAGGGTGGAGCTGGAAACACCATATATTTT,CASSLQGGAGNTIYF,-,TRBV4-2,-,TRBJ1-3
TGTGCCAGCAGTTACATGGAGGGGGCCGGACGGGGCGAGCAGTACTTC,CASSYMEGAGRGEQYF,-,TRBV6-5,-,TRBJ2-7
TGTGCCAGCAGTCGACGAGAGGGCTACACCGGGGAGCTGTTTTTT,CASSRREGYTGELFF,-,TRBV6-1,-,TRBJ2-2
TGTGCCAGCAGTGACTATGAGGGCACTGAAGCTTTCTTT,CASSDYEGTEAFF,-,TRBV2,-,TRBJ1-1
TGTGCCAGCAGCTTAGCCCGAGGTCGAGTTTACAATGAGCAGTTCTTC,CASSLARGRVYNEQFF,-,TRBV7-9,-,TRBJ2-1
TGTGCCAGCAGCTTGGAAGGAGGGGAGAATTCACCCCTCCACTTT,CASSLEGGENSPLHF,-,TRBV5-6,-,TRBJ1-6
TGCGCCAGCAGCCCGGACATTCCAGGGTCCTATGGCTACACCTTC,CASSPDIPGSYGYTF,few,TRBV5-1,-,TRBJ1-2
TGTGCCAGCAGTGATCAGTACCGATTTGAAGCTTTCTTT,CASSDQYRFEAFF,-,TRBV2,-,TRBJ1-1
TGTGCCAGCAGCACCGGGACTGGCCCGGATACGCAGTATTTT,CASSTGTGPDTQYF,-,TRBV5-4,-,TRBJ2-3
TGTGCCATCATGCAGTCGGGGGCCAACGTCCTGACTTTC,CAIMQSGANVLTF,few,TRBV10-3,-,TRBJ2-6
TGTGCCAGCAGCTTAGTACCCACCGGGACAGGGACCTACGAGCAGTACTTC,CASSLVPTGTGTYEQYF,-,TRBV7-9,TRBD1,TRBJ2-7
TGTGCCTGGGATCTAGCGGGGGGGTACAATGAGCAGTTCTTC,CAWDLAGGYNEQFF,few,TRBV30,TRBD2,TRBJ2-1
TGTGCCAGCAGCTGGACAGCGACGAAGCAGTACTTC,CASSWTATKQYF,-,TRBV28,-,TRBJ2-7
TGTGCCAGCAGCTCGCTGGGACAGGGTAATTCACCCCTCCACTTT,CASSSLGQGNSPLHF,-,TRBV5-4,TRBD1,TRBJ1-6
TGTGCCAGCAGTCCGGACAGGGCAGATGAAAAACTGTTTTTT,CASSPDRADEKLFF,-,TRBV6-5,TRBD1,TRBJ1-4
TGTGCCAGCCACAAGGGACTTCGCTCTGGGGCCAACGTCCTGACTTTC,CASHKGLRSGANVLTF,-,TRBV5-8,-,TRBJ2-6
TGTGCCAGCAGCGTAGGAGTTCCAAACACTGAAGCTTTCTTT,CASSVGVPNTEAFF,-,TRBV9,-,TRBJ1-1
TGTGCCAGCAGCGTATATCCGGGAAGAGTAAAGGGAAACACCATATATTTT,CASSVYPGRVKGNTIYF,-,TRBV9,-,TRBJ1-3
TGCGCCAGCAGCTTCAGCGGGGGAGCCGCCCACAATGAGCAGTTCTTC,CASSFSGGAAHNEQFF,-,TRBV5-1,TRBD2,TRBJ2-1
TGCGCCAGCAGCTTGTTCCCTAGCGGGGGGGCGAACACCGGGGAGCTGTTTTTT,CASSLFPSGGANTGELFF,-,TRBV5-1,TRBD2,TRBJ2-2
TGTTCCAGCAGCTTGACAGTTATTAACACTGAAGCTTTCTTT,CSSSLTVINTEAFF,-,TRBV7-9,-,TRBJ1-1
TGTGCCACCAGCTCGGCAAATTCAGGGTATCAGCCCCAGCATTTT,CATSSANSGYQPQHF,-,TRBV15,-,TRBJ1-5
TGTGCCAGCACCCTCCGGAATGAGCAGTTCTTC,CASTLRNEQFF,once,TRBV27,-,TRBJ2-1
TGTGCCAGCAGCTTAGGTCCAGGGCCCTACGAGCAGTACTTC,CASSLGPGPYEQYF,-,TRBV7-9,-,TRBJ2-7
TGTGCCTGGAGTCCGGGACAGAAAGCGAACACCGGGGAGCTGTTTTTT,CAWSPGQKANTGELFF,-,TRBV30,TRBD1,TRBJ2-2
TGTGCCAGCAGCTCTGCGGGACAGGGCCCTTCCTACGAGCAGTACTTC,CASSSAGQGPSYEQYF,once,TRBV7-9,TRBD1,TRBJ2-7
TGTGCCAGCAGCGGGTCAGGGGGCCGGAACACCATATATTTT,CASSGSGGRNTIYF,-,TRBV27,TRBD1,TRBJ1-3
TGTGCCAGCAGTGATCCCCTGGGCGGGGGCTCCTACAATGAGCAGTTCTTC,CASSDPLGGGSYNEQFF,-,TRBV25-1,TRBD2,TRBJ2-1
TGTGCCAGCAGCTTCTCTAGGTATGAGCAGTTCTTC,CASSFSRYEQFF,-,TRBV7-2,-,TRBJ2-1
TGTGCCAGCAGCGTAAATAGCGGGGAGCTGTTTTTT,CASSVNSGELFF,-,TRBV9,-,TRBJ2-2
TGCGCCAGCAGCCACCAGACAGGGGGAAACACCATATATTTT,CASSHQTGGNTIYF,-,TRBV4-1,TRBD1,TRBJ1-3
TGCGCCAGCAGCGCACAGGGGTGGATCTACGAGCAGTACTTC,CASSAQGWIYEQYF,-,TRBV5-1,TRBD1,TRBJ2-7
TGCGCCAGCACAACTTCCGGGACAGGGGATGAAGCTTTCTTT,CASTTSGTGDEAFF,-,TRBV5-1,TRBD1,TRBJ1-1
TGTGCCAGTAGTATAGGATGGGGGGGCCTCGACTATGGCTACACCTTC,CASSIGWGGLDYGYTF,-,TRBV19,-,TRBJ1-2
TGTGCCAGCAGCCAAGAAGGCAGGGACTCCTACGAGCAGTACTTC,CASSQEGRDSYEQYF,few,TRBV4-2,-,TRBJ2-7
TGTTCCAGCAGCTTAGTAGCGGGGGGGCCCCCAGATACGCAGTATTTT,CSSSLVAGGPPDTQYF,-,TRBV7-9,TRBD2,TRBJ2-3
TGTGCCAGCAGCTTGGGACAGTCAACCTACGAGCAGTACTTC,CASSLGQSTYEQYF,-,TRBV5-4,-,TRBJ2-7
TGTGCCAGCAGCCCGCAGGGGAACATCTATGGCTACACCTTC,CASSPQGNIYGYTF,-,TRBV7-2,-,TRBJ1-2
TGTGCCAGCAGCTCTCTGGGACTAGCGGCTAAAAACATTCAGTACTTC,CASSSLGLAAKNIQYF,once,TRBV7-9,TRBD2,TRBJ2-4
TGTGCCAGCAGCCGATTGGGCAGGGGCACTGAAGCTTTCTTT,CASSRLGRGTEAFF,-,TRBV7-2,-,TRBJ1-1
TGTGCCAGCAGCAAGAGCGGGGACGTCTACGAGCAGTACTTC,CASSKSGDVYEQYF,-,TRBV7-8,TRBD2,TRBJ2-7
TGTGCCAGCAGCTTAATTGGGGCGGGGAATTCACCCCTCCACTTT,CASSLIGAGNSPLHF,-,TRBV7-2,-,TRBJ1-6